The rows below give T cell receptor beta chains drawn from one sample of a study of blood T cell repertoires in COVID-19. Clones were read by immunoSEQ multiplex PCR, and TCRdb kept only the in-frame ones, dropping some. The sample consists of roughly 55,000 clones, 70% to 85% of them appearing once. Sequenced: peripheral blood. Every receptor here comes from a human donor in a cohort sampled during active COVID-19. Both conserved end residues are trimmed from each CDR3. The order of the fields is V gene, CDR3 length, J gene, CDR3 protein.

v_call: TRBV5-6; cdr3_length: 15; j_call: TRBJ2-2; cdr3_aa: ASSLFRESYNTGELF
v_call: TRBV18; cdr3_length: 13; j_call: TRBJ1-1; cdr3_aa: ASSLLDSQNTEAF
v_call: TRBV20-1; cdr3_length: 11; j_call: TRBJ1-1; cdr3_aa: SASPYMNTEAF
v_call: TRBV18; cdr3_length: 14; j_call: TRBJ2-2; cdr3_aa: ASHPTGGANTGELF
v_call: TRBV4-3; cdr3_length: 13; j_call: TRBJ2-5; cdr3_aa: ASSVTGTGGETQY
v_call: TRBV6-1; cdr3_length: 14; j_call: TRBJ1-5; cdr3_aa: ASSAGQGGSNQPQH
v_call: TRBV28; cdr3_length: 11; j_call: TRBJ1-1; cdr3_aa: ASTVGLNTEAF
v_call: TRBV4-1; cdr3_length: 10; j_call: TRBJ2-5; cdr3_aa: ASSREGSTQY
v_call: TRBV2; cdr3_length: 12; j_call: TRBJ2-7; cdr3_aa: ASSVPSGSYEQY
v_call: TRBV15; cdr3_length: 13; j_call: TRBJ1-2; cdr3_aa: ATSSGVGILHGYT
v_call: TRBV9; cdr3_length: 18; j_call: TRBJ2-3; cdr3_aa: ASSVRPRGGTSGGTDTQY
v_call: TRBV3-1/TRBV3-2; cdr3_length: 14; j_call: TRBJ2-6; cdr3_aa: ASSPLGGTGANVLT
v_call: TRBV4-3; cdr3_length: 12; j_call: TRBJ1-1; cdr3_aa: ASSLQQGGTEAF
v_call: TRBV3-1/TRBV3-2; cdr3_length: 12; j_call: TRBJ2-5; cdr3_aa: ASSQDSTVETQY
v_call: TRBV6-5; cdr3_length: 10; j_call: TRBJ1-2; cdr3_aa: ASISPYYGYT
v_call: TRBV24-1; cdr3_length: 12; j_call: TRBJ2-2; cdr3_aa: ATGLAGRSGELF
v_call: TRBV5-1; cdr3_length: 12; j_call: TRBJ2-7; cdr3_aa: ASSLGRGEYEQY
v_call: TRBV24-1; cdr3_length: 14; j_call: TRBJ2-3; cdr3_aa: ATSDPRGGGTDTQY
v_call: TRBV29-1; cdr3_length: 13; j_call: TRBJ2-2; cdr3_aa: SAISQGPNTGELF
v_call: TRBV28; cdr3_length: 10; j_call: TRBJ1-2; cdr3_aa: ASWDRDYGYT
v_call: TRBV30; cdr3_length: 12; j_call: TRBJ2-5; cdr3_aa: AWSEGQGQETQY
v_call: TRBV3-1/TRBV3-2; cdr3_length: 13; j_call: TRBJ1-3; cdr3_aa: ASSQATSSGNTIY
v_call: TRBV6-1; cdr3_length: 12; j_call: TRBJ1-5; cdr3_aa: ASSESGFYQPQH
v_call: TRBV28; cdr3_length: 12; j_call: TRBJ1-2; cdr3_aa: ASSFLDRYYGYT
v_call: TRBV27; cdr3_length: 15; j_call: TRBJ2-7; cdr3_aa: ASSLSSGIPGGYEQY
v_call: TRBV18; cdr3_length: 11; j_call: TRBJ1-6; cdr3_aa: ASSDGSASPLH
v_call: TRBV11-2; cdr3_length: 15; j_call: TRBJ1-1; cdr3_aa: ASSRRTFGGLPPEAF
v_call: TRBV19; cdr3_length: 12; j_call: TRBJ1-1; cdr3_aa: ASTIYRVNTEAF
v_call: TRBV5-1; cdr3_length: 14; j_call: TRBJ2-2; cdr3_aa: ASSFLAGANTGELF
v_call: TRBV10-2; cdr3_length: 13; j_call: TRBJ2-7; cdr3_aa: ASRVLRDRDYEQY
v_call: TRBV11-3; cdr3_length: 13; j_call: TRBJ2-1; cdr3_aa: ASSVGTSSYNEQF
v_call: TRBV11-2; cdr3_length: 13; j_call: TRBJ2-3; cdr3_aa: ASSDHQGSGDTQY
v_call: TRBV7-3; cdr3_length: 12; j_call: TRBJ2-3; cdr3_aa: ASSPGQGADTQY
v_call: TRBV9; cdr3_length: 14; j_call: TRBJ2-1; cdr3_aa: ASSGFGGRGYNEQF
v_call: TRBV5-6; cdr3_length: 12; j_call: TRBJ1-5; cdr3_aa: ASSSGLSVQPQH
v_call: TRBV28; cdr3_length: 10; j_call: TRBJ1-5; cdr3_aa: ASRDRGQPQH
v_call: TRBV19; cdr3_length: 9; j_call: TRBJ1-5; cdr3_aa: ASRGGQPQH
v_call: TRBV6-2/TRBV6-3; cdr3_length: 12; j_call: TRBJ2-2; cdr3_aa: ASSYIEETGELF